The 10 T cell receptor beta chains listed next were all sequenced from one sample in a study of blood T cell repertoires in COVID-19. The table came from immunoSEQ multiplex PCR; TCRdb's copy has only in-frame clones and leaves some out. Among about 140,000 clones listed, less than 85% were seen once. The sequenced material came from peripheral blood. These TCRs come from a human donor in a cohort sampled during active COVID-19.

The rearrangement joins TRBV4-3 to TRBJ2-5, with 8 bases matching TRBD2. The germline CDR1 and CDR2 sequences are LGHNA and YSLEER. V lost 1 base, J lost 5 bases, and 3 bases stayed unmatched. This CDR3 comprises 14 residues. CDR3 coding DNA: TGCGCCAGCAGCCAAGGCGGGGGGCTGGAGACCCAGTACTTC. This gives the protein CASSQGGGLETQYF.

The genes are TRBV5-1 and TRBJ1-2, with TRBD1 identical over 8 bases. In germline, CDR1 is SGHRS, CDR2 YFSETQ. This CDR3 is built from 14 residues. The V and J ends lost 3 bases and 8 bases, in that order; junction bases with no gene match: 9. The DNA for the CDR3 is TGCGCCAGCAGCTCAACAGGGGGTTCCGACGGCTACACCTTC. Its translation: CASSSTGGSDGYTF.

This clone was recorded once. The chain couples TRBV5-5 to TRBJ2-2; no clear D. Trimming removed 0 bases at V and 0 bases at J, with 9 bases between. CDR1 and CDR2 (germline): SGHKS, YYEKEE (reference sequence). CDR3 length equals 16 residues. The CDR3 sequence: CASSLAGFANTGELFF. The CDR3 nucleotides read TGTGCCAGCAGCTTGGCCGGGTTCGCGAACACCGGGGAGCTGTTTTTT.

This clone was seen only once. The V gene is TRBV12-3 or TRBV12-4, the J gene TRBJ1-3; 7 positions match TRBD1. The CDR3 runs to 13 residues. The V segment lost 1 base and the J segment 7 bases; nucleotides outside the gene matches: 1. CDR3 loop: CASSLEQGNTIYF. In nucleotides, the CDR3 is TGTGCCAGCAGTTTAGAACAGGGGAACACCATATATTTT.

The genes are TRBV4-1 and TRBJ2-4; D may be TRBD2 (6 bases). The CDR3 length is 18 residues. Germline V gene sequence: CDR1 MGHRA, CDR2 YSYEKL. The germline V and J ends were trimmed by 0 bases and 3 bases, with 18 bases remaining between them. CDR3 coding DNA: TGCGCCAGCAGCCAAGAAGTAGGGGCGGGACCGAACAAAAACATTCAGTACTTC. Translation gives CASSQEVGAGPNKNIQYF.

The chain uses TRBV5-8 and TRBJ1-2; D gene ambiguous. Deletions cut 7 bases from V and 4 bases from J, with 20 bases between. The CDR3 is made up of 15 amino acids. CDR1 is SGHTS and CDR2 is YDEGEE in the germline V gene. CDR3: CASAPPRGGSYGYTF. The CDR3 DNA reads TGTGCCAGCGCCCCACCACGGGGAGGGAGCTATGGCTACACCTTC.

This chain connects TRBV4-1 to TRBJ1-2; the match to TRBD1 covers 7 bases. CDR3 length: 15 residues. Germline V gene data show CDR1 as MGHRA and CDR2 as YSYEKL. J lost 2 bases, V lost 4 bases, and 7 bases had no gene match. The CDR3 is CASSPRETGNYGYTF. CDR3 bases: TGCGCCAGCAGCCCCCGAGAGACAGGGAACTATGGCTACACCTTC.

This clone has at least ten counts. The chain joins TRBV18 to TRBJ1-1; 10 positions agree with TRBD1. This CDR3 has 16 amino acids. Unmatched junction bases numbered 9, after V lost 4 bases and J lost 4 bases. CDR1 and CDR2 from the germline V gene are KGHSH and LQKENI. The CDR3 DNA reads as TGTGCCAGCTCACGGTTGGGACAGGGGATCGGCACTGAAGCTTTCTTT. Protein sequence: CASSRLGQGIGTEAFF.

The chain carries TRBV6-5 and TRBJ1-1; D gene ambiguous. Germline CDR1 MNHEY, CDR2 SVGAGI. V shed 0 bases and J shed 7 bases, with 9 bases lying between them. CDR3 length: 13 residues. The CDR3 region is CASSYSAYDEAFF. The CDR3 bases are TGTGCCAGCAGTTACTCAGCTTATGATGAAGCTTTCTTT.

This chain joins TRBV9 and TRBJ2-1, with 9 bases aligning to TRBD1. The J segment lost 4 bases and the V segment lost 0 bases, leaving 8 bases of the junction unmatched. This CDR3 is built from 17 residues. Germline assignment: CDR1 SGDLS and CDR2 YYNGEE. The CDR3 nucleotides read TGTGCCAGCAGCGTAGGGACAGGGGAACGATATTACAATGAGCAGTTCTTC. It encodes CASSVGTGERYYNEQFF.